The T cell receptor (beta chain) under discussion was sequenced for a study of blood T cells in healthy people across ages (dated by TCRdb to 2015 to 2017). In terms of the full investigation: In model experiments, roughly one uniquely barcoded TCR beta cDNA molecule per two T cells was captured by template switching. To track age-related changes in TCR beta repertoire diversity, the study relied on deep sequencing normalized with unique cDNA molecular identifiers. The donors were divided into four age groups: young (average approximately 17 years), middle-aged (over 35), aged (about 60) and long-lived (about 84). Donors of different ages were randomly distributed across sequencing lanes to avoid experimental bias. Using the same blood draw, the study looked at two additional independent replicas of 1 million unique cDNA reads for two donors, one aged 18 to 30 and the other aged 80 or older. Results the study describes overall, beyond this receptor: Observed TCR beta diversity per million T cells fell roughly linearly with age, and a significant reduction was already apparent by age approximately 41. There was a strong correlation between observed TCR beta diversity and the percentage of naive T cells measured by flow cytometry. The CMV infection status of donors was not known, potentially confounding age-related changes in expanded clonotypes. Bulk unsorted PBMC profiling prevented conclusive comparison of naive and antigen-experienced compartments. Compared with the aged group, the long-lived group had more naive CD4+ T cells, fewer expanded clones and increased TCR diversity, suggesting age selection. Estimates of total diversity based on one million sequenced T cells were regarded as lower bounds and as underestimates.

Regarding this clonotype: This receptor's antigen is unknown. The junction shows a germline mismatch at one end, possibly a read error.

Donors were roughly 40 systemically healthy Caucasian individuals from Russia aged roughly 6 to 100 years. Roughly 9.5 milliliters of peripheral blood were drawn from each donor into EDTA-treated Vacutainer tubes. Ficoll-Paque density-gradient centrifugation was used to isolate PBMCs, with at least 6.5 million obtained per sample. Trizol reagent was used to extract total RNA from PBMCs, with at least 6 micrograms per sample. For every donor, flow cytometry on a PBMC aliquot measured the percentage of naive CD45RAhigh/CD27high T cells. Spanning cysteine to phenylalanine, the CDR3 consists of 13 amino acids. Only the CDR3 DNA stays, 39 bases, in frame from base 1. From the germline V gene, CDR1 is SQVTM and CDR2 is ANQGSEA. The library relied on 5' RACE. Reads for this sample came from an Illumina HiSeq 2500. A second PCR of about 7 to 12 cycles was run with a J-beta primer mix and a sample-barcoded 5' primer. Each TCR beta cDNA molecule received a unique molecular identifier from a template-switch 5' adaptor carrying 12 random nucleotides. At least 2.5 million CDR3-containing paired-end reads were obtained from each sample. The Mint cDNA synthesis kit, primed by a TRBC-specific oligonucleotide, was used to synthesize first-strand cDNA from all RNA. After uracil-DNA glycosylase treatment, a first 18-cycle PCR used universal primers M1SS and BC2_uni_R on all cDNA. Per the authors' processing: For normalization, 1 million high-quality reads were randomly selected from each sample, with every read carrying a distinct molecular identifier. Instead of being binned into consensus sequences, reads that shared molecular identifiers were thrown out. MiTCR, set to a Q25 quality threshold and the strictest error-elimination algorithm, was used for CDR3 identification, clonotype clustering and error correction. A nonparametric unseen species model with Euler transformation was used to estimate lower-bound total TCR beta diversity. TCRdb ran its own pipeline on the public reads, namely fastp trimming at Q25 and MiXCR clone calling, and kept in-frame beta chains. CDR3 protein sequences are deduplicated, and each keeps its most common genes and DNA. The authors' filters were not applied to this entry. This sample has about 1 million distinct CDR3 sequences in its table, and over 35% of those were observed once. The ten largest clones take up over 15% of the sample.

Input material: blood. The sequence links TRBV29-1 to TRBJ2-4, and the D gene may be TRBD2, 5 bases matching. The end of the DNA fits TRBJ2-5 better, so the J call may be wrong. This clonotype was obtained from a woman aged 55-75 years in good health. Here is the DNA: TGCAGCGTTGAAGCCCGGGATCAAGCGACCCAGTACTTC. Protein translation: CSVEARDQATQYF.